This T cell receptor beta chain was identified in a study of cytomegalovirus exposure and HLA in healthy donors (dated by TCRdb to the late 2010s). Concerning the study at large: In an earlier analysis of under 600 of the donors, approximately 300 Gb of sequence data and some 120 million unique TCR beta sequences from roughly 180 million T cells were reported. Typing coverage differed by locus: A, B, C, DRB1 and DQB1 were typed in roughly 620-630 donors, DQA1 in around 500, DPA1 in around 580, and DPB1 in 400 to 490. Donor age, sex, ethnicity and CMV serostatus were compiled alongside the repertoire data. Rather than using new phenotypic data, the later analysis identified candidate immune exposures from TCR beta sequences and from how often those sequences occurred across donors. Four to six DR-DQ haplotypes were handled as single units for association and clustering, since linkage in the cohort was strong. All discovery cohort repertoires had been generated using a single sequencing platform. Among 350 to 400 genotyped donors of the cohort, an average of roughly 240,000 unique TCR beta nucleotide sequences were sequenced per donor, around 18% of them non-productive. In a later analysis, previously published TCR beta repertoires from 550 to 700 donors were re-analyzed and high-resolution HLA genotyping was added so that TCR occurrence patterns could be studied. High-throughput TCR immunosequencing, statistical association of individual TCRs with disease status, and machine learning were combined to predict cytomegalovirus infection status. The genetic ancestry cluster associated with self-reported Caucasian donors included 65% to 90% of the 350 to 500 genotyped donors. The study aimed to test whether cataloging public T cell receptors could reveal signatures of past pathogen exposure. An earlier analysis of roughly 600 of the donors used high-throughput TCR beta sequencing to judge whether each TCR beta V gene segment behaved as functional or pseudogenic. Roughly 300 gigabases of sequencing data and around 88 million unique TCR sequences made up an early release that covered approximately 700 HLA-typed donors. HLA typing covered class I and class II loci at four-digit resolution. A later genetic analysis took genome-wide SNP genotypes for 398 of the 666 donors and used that subset as a discovery cohort. Along with the approximately 700-subject first cohort, a separate validation cohort of roughly 110 different subjects was used. Using immunosequencing, the study profiled T cell repertoires from about 620 subjects and related those repertoires to cytomegalovirus serostatus. What the study reported, not specific to this receptor: Some IMGT-functional V segments, including TRBV6-2 and TRBV6-3, could not be distinguished by the 87-base-pair reads and were therefore excluded. A total of 150 to 200 TCR beta chains were listed by the study as associated with cytomegalovirus. In a later genetic analysis, a missense DCLRE1C variant was associated with V-gene and J-gene trimming of TCR beta chains, and the association was replicated in an independent cohort. Because some donors lacked HLA typing at each locus, the association tests relied only on the typed subset. It was suggested by the authors that the approach could potentially be generalized to other disease states and immunological phenotypes. The earlier analysis of 587 of the donors excluded roughly 17 rarely observed V segments, including chromosome 9 orphons, because counts were too low. Most CMV-associated TCR beta chains appeared to be HLA-restricted in a later analysis, and the HLA associations seemed to be driven largely by CMV exposure. An earlier analysis of approximately 570 of the donors showed that most TCR beta V segments appeared in productive rearrangements either about 90% or about 30% of the time, which broadly matched IMGT annotations. The classifier was reported to diagnose cytomegalovirus status with high specificity and sensitivity in both the original and validation cohorts. Compared with equally common non-associated chains, HLA-associated TCR beta chains in a later analysis were more clonally expanded and had lower generation probabilities. Linkage disequilibrium might explain the correlated functional status among segregating V segments, but an unknown experimental factor could not be ruled out. A cluster of highly shared sequence variants was judged likely to represent a technical artifact of the sequencing pipeline. Most TCR sequences were observed very rarely across donors, whereas some public TCRs were present in many individuals. Sequencing depth was assumed to be roughly uniform across donors in the presence/absence analyses, though that assumption may not hold. In a later analysis, over 15,000 TCR beta sequences were associated with specific HLA alleles at a false discovery rate of 0.05. When HLA alleles, especially DR and DQ, strongly co-occurred, attributing TCR associations to individual alleles was difficult. A later analysis reported that several top co-occurrence clusters appeared linked to parvovirus B19, influenza, CMV and Epstein-Barr virus. In vitro tests confirmed that three of the cytomegalovirus-associated TCR beta chains recognize cytomegalovirus antigens. Only TCR beta chains were sequenced in this cohort, and the absence of alpha or paired-chain data limited detectable features. In a later analysis, the rate of TCR association differed among HLA loci, with DRB1 alleles having the most associated TCRs and HLA-C alleles having the fewest. A further reported finding was that TCR beta sequences accurately predicted the HLA-A and HLA-B alleles for most subjects in the first cohort. For the cohort, immune exposure information was limited to CMV serostatus. According to a later genetic analysis, donors in an Asian-associated ancestry cluster had fewer N-insertions in productive TCRs than the approximately 670-donor mean.

The germline V and J ends show losses of 7 bases and 4 bases respectively, and no gene match explains 5 bases of the junction. The germline V gene gives CDR1 as SNHLY and CDR2 as FYNNEI. The CDR3 runs 14 amino acids, cysteine and phenylalanine included. CDR3 DNA is the only sequence kept; it has 42 bases, read in frame from the first base. As concerns this clone: It has no known antigen specificity. No base quality information exists; no much larger clone differs at one position.

Library prep was done by the immunoSEQ multiplex PCR assay. A mixture of 60 forward primers for TCR Vbeta segments and 13 reverse primers for TCR Jbeta segments was used in the multiplex PCR. A multiplex PCR assay on genomic DNA amplified the CDR3 region of rearranged TCR beta genes. On the Illumina HiSeq System, the amplified TCR beta libraries were sequenced as 87-base-pair reads. The authors processed their data as follows. A later analysis tallied 75 million to 95 million unique TCR beta chains across the 700 or so repertoires, and about 12 million of those chains were shared by two or more donors. Raw reads were error-corrected and collapsed into unique sequences by a nearest-neighbor algorithm in which closely related sequences were merged to remove PCR and sequencing errors. CDR3 sequences were aligned to IMGT reference sequences to assign V, D and J gene segments. Each retained sequence needed at least a six-nucleotide match to both a V gene segment and a J gene segment. Rearrangements were called productive when the CDR3 lacked stop codons and stayed in frame with V and J; all others were non-productive. Following IMGT convention, CDR3 was defined as the stretch from the second conserved V-encoded cysteine to the conserved J-encoded phenylalanine. The earlier analysis of 500 to 600 of the donors excluded sequences that lacked an unambiguous match to a single V gene segment. An earlier analysis of about 590 of the donors classified V segments as functional when productive rearrangements were above 56.7% and as segregating when the standard deviation between donors was above 5%. A statistical classification framework was developed to diagnose cytomegalovirus status using the catalog of TCR beta chain sequences. V and J gene assignment, in a later analysis, came from comparing TCR nucleotide sequences with IMGT/GENE-DB human TR gene sequences. In a later analysis, CDR3 sequences and most-parsimonious VDJ recombination scenarios were assigned using the TCRdist pipeline. A later analysis defined each TCR beta chain by its CDR3 amino acid sequence plus V-gene family, and excluded reads lacking a unique V-gene family. A later analysis removed several hundred highly shared, low-generation-probability nucleotide sequences to deal with suspected cross-contamination and a sequencing artifact. A later analysis calculated a clonal expansion index for each public chain from normalized within-repertoire ranks of inferred template counts. A later analysis computed generation probabilities with a VDJ recombination model fitted to out-of-frame rearrangements, and checked the results against IGoR. A later analysis scored TCR-TCR, TCR-HLA and TCR-CMV co-occurrence with hypergeometric tests, applying a repertoire-size bias correction to TCR pairs. To estimate false discovery rates, a later analysis permuted the HLA or CMV assignments 20 times. In a later analysis, co-occurring TCRs were grouped with DBSCAN, and TCRdist sequence similarity was added when clustering was performed within HLA-allele-positive subsets. For co-occurrence clustering, repertoires with fewer than 30,000 or more than 120,000 public chains were excluded, along with roughly 5 repertoires with anomalous nucleotide sharing. Drawn from immuneACCESS, this table holds only the in-frame rearrangements with V and J called that TCRdb kept. Clones are partly lost; checked studies trace under half to an unresolved V gene and leave the rest unexplained. Clonal size and the V and J genes are those of that table, whereas D and trimming came from the DNA. The sample table shows 90,000 or so clones, and 80% are seen once. The top ten clones comprise approximately 29% of the sample.

In total, roughly 670 healthy bone marrow donors made up the cohort. Cohort members were all nominally healthy when sampled, although unrecorded immune exposures were likely present. The donor was CMV seropositive and belonged to the group of 250 to 300 seropositive cohort members. Every donor gave a peripheral blood sample, and the peripheral blood mononuclear cells from that sample were used for TCR beta sequencing. Genomic DNA extraction from the blood cell samples was performed with the Qiagen DNeasy Blood Extraction Kit. The clonotype originates from a man aged 50-59 years in good health and CMV-seropositive. The receptor chain draws on TRBV2 and TRBJ1-5; 9 nucleotides in the junction match TRBD1. The material sequenced was PBMCs. The nucleotides are TGTGCCAGCAACCCGGGACAGGGAAATCAGCCCCAGCATTTT. This codes for CASNPGQGNQPQHF.